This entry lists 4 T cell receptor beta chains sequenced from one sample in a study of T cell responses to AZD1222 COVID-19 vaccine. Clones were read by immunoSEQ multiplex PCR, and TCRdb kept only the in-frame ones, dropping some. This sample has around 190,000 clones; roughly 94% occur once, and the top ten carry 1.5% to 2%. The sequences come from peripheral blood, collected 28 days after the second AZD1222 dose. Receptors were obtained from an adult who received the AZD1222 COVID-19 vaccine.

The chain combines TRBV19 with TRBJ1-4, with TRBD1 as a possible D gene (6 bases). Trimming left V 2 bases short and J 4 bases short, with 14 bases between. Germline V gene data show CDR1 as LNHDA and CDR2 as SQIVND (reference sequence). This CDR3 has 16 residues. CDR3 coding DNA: TGTGCCAGTAGTATAACCCCGGGACACAATAATGAAAAACTGTTTTTT. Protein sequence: CASSITPGHNNEKLFF.

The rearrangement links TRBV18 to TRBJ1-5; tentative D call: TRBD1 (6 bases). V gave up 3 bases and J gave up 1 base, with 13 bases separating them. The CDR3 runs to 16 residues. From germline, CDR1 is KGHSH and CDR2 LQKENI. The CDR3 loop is CASSPAQGTSNQPQHF. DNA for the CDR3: TGTGCCAGCTCACCCGCACAGGGAACCAGCAATCAGCCCCAGCATTTT.

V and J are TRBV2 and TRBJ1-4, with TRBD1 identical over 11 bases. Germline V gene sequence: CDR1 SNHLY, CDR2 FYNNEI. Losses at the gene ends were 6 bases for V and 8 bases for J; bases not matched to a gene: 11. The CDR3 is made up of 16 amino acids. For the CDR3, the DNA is TGTGCCAGCAGGTCCTTGGGACAGGGGGTGGACGAAAAACTGTTTTTT. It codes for CASRSLGQGVDEKLFF.

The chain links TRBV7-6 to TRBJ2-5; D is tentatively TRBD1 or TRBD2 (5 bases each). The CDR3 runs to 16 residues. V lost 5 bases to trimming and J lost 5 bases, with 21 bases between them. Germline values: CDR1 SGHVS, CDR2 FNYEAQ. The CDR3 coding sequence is TGTGCCAGCAGCCCATTGAGTGGGGCGGGTATGGAGACCCAGTACTTC. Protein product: CASSPLSGAGMETQYF. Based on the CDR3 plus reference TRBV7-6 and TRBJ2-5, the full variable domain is GAGVSQSPRYKVTKRGQDVALRCDPISGHVSLYWYRQALGQGPEFLTYFNYEAQQDKSGLPNDRFSAERPEGSISTLTIQRTEQRDSAMYRCASSPLSGAGMETQYFGPGTRLLVL.